This T cell receptor (beta chain) was retrieved from a study of T cells in women clearing cervical HPV infection. Across the study: Controls were women whose single incident HPV16 infection cleared within 12 months without precancer or cancer.

Notes on this clone: The read comes to an end 3 residues before the CDR3 does, leaving the germline J gene to fill in the end.

Data came from immunoSEQ multiplex PCR; TCRdb stores just in-frame clones and leaves some out. This table lists approximately 41,000 clones. The CDR3 totals 15 residues. CDR1 SNHLY and CDR2 FYNNEI come from the germline V gene. Trimming stripped 6 bases from V and 1 base from J, with 15 bases between. This TCR derives from a woman aged 18-70 years with a cervical HPV16 infection that either progressed to CIN3+ or cleared (not recorded which). Sequencing was carried out using blood buffy coat. The rearrangement uses TRBV2 and TRBJ1-2; possibly TRBD1 for D (6 bases). CDR3 amino acids: CASRRTALSNYGYTF. CDR3 bases read: TGTGCCAGCAGGAGGACAGCTTTGAGTAACTATGGC.